Here is one T cell receptor (beta chain) with its context. The data derive from a study of control samples from healthy donors and cancer patients. Sequencing was performed with immunoSEQ multiplex PCR; in TCRdb, only in-frame clones are kept and a portion is missing. The data hold around 7,000 clones, with under 90% observed a single time. CDR1 and CDR2 (germline): SGHVS, FQNEAQ. The CDR3 consists of 14 residues. V gave up 5 bases and J gave up 9 bases; unmatched junction bases: 10. V gene TRBV7-8 combines with J gene TRBJ2-7; 10 bases are shared with TRBD2. This clonotype was obtained from a man between 65 and 79 years old with lung cancer. The material sequenced was PBMCs. CDR3: CASSRTNLAGGQYF. As DNA, the CDR3 is TGTGCCAGCAGCCGCACTAATTTAGCGGGAGGGCAGTACTTC.